This TCR beta chain originates from a study of cytomegalovirus exposure and HLA in healthy donors. CDR1 MGHDK and CDR2 SYGVNS come from the germline V gene. The CDR3 is 13 residues long. 13 Jbeta primers and 60 Vbeta primers were used for the PCR. The assay was immunoSEQ multiplex PCR, and TCRdb's table has in-frame clones only and misses some. The table includes fewer than 250,000 clones, approximately 79% detected once. Sequenced input: PBMCs. The genes are TRBV25-1 and TRBJ2-5; 8 positions agree with TRBD1. TRBJ2-7 explains the end of the DNA better; the J call may be wrong. The receptor's source is a man in his late teens or twenties in good health and CMV-seronegative. The CDR3 reads CASSPSTGGEQYF. CDR3 nucleotide sequence: TGTGCCAGCAGTCCATCTACAGGGGGCGAGCAGTACTTC.